This section outlines one T cell receptor beta chain sequence together with its context. Antigen specificity is unknown. Input was approximately 2 ug genomic DNA, or all available if less. The PCR used 60 V beta and 13 J beta primers. Clones were sequenced by immunoSEQ multiplex PCR, and TCRdb holds only the in-frame ones, with some missing. The data contain tens of thousands of clones, 81% of them singletons. Trimming took off 6 bases at V and 1 base at J, with 13 bases between the two ends. The germline V gene encodes CDR1 MNHNS and CDR2 SASEGT. The CDR3 loop spans 15 amino acids. The time point: after dendritic cell vaccination, including at tumor progression/relapse. This specimen belongs to a study of glioma-infiltrating T cells after dendritic cell vaccination. At the level of the study: The vaccine used monocyte-derived dendritic cells pulsed overnight with autologous tumor lysate.

Study-wide findings and caveats: Longer survival after dendritic cell vaccination followed higher pretreatment TIL content.

Sample: blood, taken after dendritic cell vaccination. This sequence joins TRBV6-1 and TRBJ1-3; no firm D call. The source of this sequence is a human donor with glioblastoma. The CDR3 DNA follows: TGTGCCAGCAGCCCGGGTCTTATTTCTGGAAACACCATATATTTT. Translation gives CASSPGLISGNTIYF.